This is a list of T cell receptor beta chains from one sample in a study of T cell changes during pregnancy in multiple sclerosis. Libraries were prepared by immunoSEQ multiplex PCR; TCRdb keeps only in-frame clonotypes and omits some of them. The sample yields tens of thousands of clones, 90% seen once. The material sequenced was CD4+ T cells from peripheral blood mononuclear cells, taken in the third trimester of pregnancy. The source of these receptors is a female donor in good health, enrolled as a control in a pregnancy study. CDR3s include the opening cysteine and the closing phenylalanine or tryptophan. The order of the fields is clone size, J gene, D gene, V gene, CDR3 protein, CDR3 DNA. A D gene is named only where the DNA matches it firmly. Clone size is not always given. Where it is, it says once, few, many or a class for expanded clones.

>-|TRBJ2-7|-|TRBV30
CASSGATYEQYF
TGTGCCTCTTCAGGGGCTACCTACGAGCAGTACTTC
>-|TRBJ2-1|TRBD1|TRBV5-1
CASSKSPGQTYNEQFF
TGCGCCAGCAGCAAAAGTCCGGGACAGACCTACAATGAGCAGTTCTTC
>-|TRBJ1-5|-|TRBV6-1
CASSEVGRGIASNQPQHF
TGTGCCAGCAGTGAAGTTGGCAGGGGAATCGCAAGCAATCAGCCCCAGCATTTT
>-|TRBJ2-5|TRBD2|TRBV10-3
CAISFGGGETQYF
TGTGCCATCAGTTTCGGGGGAGGGGAGACCCAGTACTTC
>-|TRBJ1-1|TRBD1|TRBV5-4
CASSQKTGQNTEAFF
TGTGCCAGCAGCCAGAAGACAGGGCAGAACACTGAAGCTTTCTTT
>-|TRBJ2-7|TRBD1|TRBV5-1
CASSPGQGAYEQYF
TGCGCCAGCAGCCCTGGACAGGGGGCCTACGAGCAGTACTTC
>-|TRBJ2-7|-|TRBV5-1
CASSLAGDLSTYEQYF
TGCGCCAGCAGCTTGGCAGGGGACCTTTCCACCTACGAGCAGTACTTC
>once|TRBJ2-3|TRBD2|TRBV30
CAWSLAGGFSAQYF
TGTGCCTGGAGCTTAGCGGGGGGTTTTAGTGCGCAGTATTTT
>-|TRBJ1-4|TRBD1|TRBV2
CASNPRAGGSEKLFF
TGTGCCAGCAACCCCCGGGCAGGGGGCAGTGAAAAACTGTTTTTT
>-|TRBJ2-7|-|TRBV7-6
CASSSRSYEQYF
TGTGCCAGCAGCTCTCGCTCCTACGAGCAGTACTTC
>-|TRBJ2-5|TRBD1|TRBV7-8
CASSLVTGGVVETQYF
TGTGCCAGCAGCTTAGTGACAGGGGGGGTGGTGGAGACCCAGTACTTC
>once|TRBJ1-5|TRBD1|TRBV18
CASTGQLNQPQHF
TGTGCCAGCACGGGACAGCTAAATCAGCCCCAGCATTTT
>-|TRBJ2-7|-|TRBV7-2
CASSLGRLSSYEQYF
TGTGCCAGCAGCTTAGGCAGGTTGAGCTCCTACGAGCAGTACTTC
>-|TRBJ1-2|TRBD1|TRBV4-1
CASSSRQGGFSYGYTF
TGCGCCAGCAGCTCCAGACAGGGGGGATTTTCCTATGGCTACACCTTC
>-|TRBJ2-3|TRBD1|TRBV19
CASSDRGRADTQYF
TGTGCCAGTAGCGACAGGGGAAGGGCAGATACGCAGTATTTT
>-|TRBJ2-1|-|TRBV18
CASSPSTSNEQFF
TGTGCCAGCTCACCTTCTACTTCCAATGAGCAGTTCTTC